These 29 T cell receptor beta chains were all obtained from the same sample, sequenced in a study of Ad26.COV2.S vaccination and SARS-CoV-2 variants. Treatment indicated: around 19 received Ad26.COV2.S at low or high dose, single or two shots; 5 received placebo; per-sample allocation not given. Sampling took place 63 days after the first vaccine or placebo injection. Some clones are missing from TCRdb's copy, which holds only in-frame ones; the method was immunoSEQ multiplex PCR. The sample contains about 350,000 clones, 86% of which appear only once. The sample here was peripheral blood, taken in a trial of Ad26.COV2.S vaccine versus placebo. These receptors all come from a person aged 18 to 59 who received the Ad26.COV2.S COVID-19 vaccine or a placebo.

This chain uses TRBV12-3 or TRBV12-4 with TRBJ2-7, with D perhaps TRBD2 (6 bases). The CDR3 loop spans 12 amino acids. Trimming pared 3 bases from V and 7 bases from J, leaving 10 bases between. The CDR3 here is CASSFRAGEQYF. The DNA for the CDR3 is TGTGCCAGCAGTTTTCGCGCGGGGGAGCAGTACTTC.

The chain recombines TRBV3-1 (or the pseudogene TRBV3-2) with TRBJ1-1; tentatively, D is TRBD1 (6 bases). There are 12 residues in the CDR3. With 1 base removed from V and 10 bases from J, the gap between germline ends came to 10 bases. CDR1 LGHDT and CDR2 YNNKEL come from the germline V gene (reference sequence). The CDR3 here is CASSQGQVGAFF. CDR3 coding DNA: TGTGCCAGCAGCCAAGGACAGGTGGGAGCTTTCTTT.

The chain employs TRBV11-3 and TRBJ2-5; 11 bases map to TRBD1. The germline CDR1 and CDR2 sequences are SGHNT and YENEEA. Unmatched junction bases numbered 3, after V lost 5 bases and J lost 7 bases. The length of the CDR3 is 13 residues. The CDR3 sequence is CASSPGTGGTQYF. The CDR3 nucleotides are TGTGCCAGCAGCCCCGGGACAGGGGGGACCCAGTACTTC.

The CDR3 region is CASSLREAQETQYF. CDR3 DNA sequence: TGTGCCAGCAGCCTCAGGGAGGCCCAAGAGACCCAGTACTTC. The V and J genes are TRBV5-4 and TRBJ2-5; TRBD2 might be the D (6 bases). The CDR3 is made up of 14 amino acids. V was pared by 4 bases and J by 1 base, with 11 bases between. Germline V gives CDR1 SGHNT, CDR2 YYREEE (reference sequence).

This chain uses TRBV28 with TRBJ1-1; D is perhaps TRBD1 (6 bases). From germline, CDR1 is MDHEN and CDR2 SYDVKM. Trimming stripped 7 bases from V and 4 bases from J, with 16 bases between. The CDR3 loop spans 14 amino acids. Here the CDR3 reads CASTYSGGVTEAFF. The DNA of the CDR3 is TGTGCCAGCACGTACAGCGGGGGCGTCACTGAAGCTTTCTTT.

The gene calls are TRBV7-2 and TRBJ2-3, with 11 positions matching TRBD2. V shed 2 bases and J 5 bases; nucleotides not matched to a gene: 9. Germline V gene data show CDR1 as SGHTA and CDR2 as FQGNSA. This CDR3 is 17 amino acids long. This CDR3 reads CASSLNSGRAVGDTQYF. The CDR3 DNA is TGTGCCAGCAGCTTAAATAGCGGGAGGGCCGTCGGAGATACGCAGTATTTT.

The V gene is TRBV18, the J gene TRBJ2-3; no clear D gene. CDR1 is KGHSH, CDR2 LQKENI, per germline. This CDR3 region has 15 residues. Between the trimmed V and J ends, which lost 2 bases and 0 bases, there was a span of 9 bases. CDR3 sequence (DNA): TGTGCCAGCTCACCAAGCCACACTAGCACAGATACGCAGTATTTT. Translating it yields CASSPSHTSTDTQYF.

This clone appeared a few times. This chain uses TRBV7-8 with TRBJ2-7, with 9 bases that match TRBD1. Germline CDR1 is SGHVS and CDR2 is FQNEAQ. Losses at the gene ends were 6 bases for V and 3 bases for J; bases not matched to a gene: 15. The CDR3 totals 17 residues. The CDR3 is CASSFIYPGTGNYEQYF. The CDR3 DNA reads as TGTGCCAGCAGTTTCATTTACCCCGGGACAGGGAACTACGAGCAGTACTTC. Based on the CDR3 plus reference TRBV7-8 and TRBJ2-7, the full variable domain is GAGVSQSPRYKVAKRGQDVALRCDPISGHVSLFWYQQALGQGPEFLTYFQNEAQLDKSGLPSDRFFAERPEGSVSTLKIQRTQQEDSAVYLCASSFIYPGTGNYEQYFGPGTRLTVT.

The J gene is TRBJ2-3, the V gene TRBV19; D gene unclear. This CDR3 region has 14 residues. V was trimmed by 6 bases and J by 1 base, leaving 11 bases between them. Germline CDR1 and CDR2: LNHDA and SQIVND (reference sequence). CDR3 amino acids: CASRQREGTDTQYF. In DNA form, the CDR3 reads TGTGCCAGTAGACAAAGAGAGGGCACAGATACGCAGTATTTT.

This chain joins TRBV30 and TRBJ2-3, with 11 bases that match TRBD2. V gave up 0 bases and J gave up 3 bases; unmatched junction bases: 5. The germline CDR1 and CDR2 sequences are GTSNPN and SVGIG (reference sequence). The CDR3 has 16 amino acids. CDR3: CAWSVLASGRTDTQYF. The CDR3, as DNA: TGTGCCTGGAGTGTACTGGCTAGCGGGAGGACAGATACGCAGTATTTT.

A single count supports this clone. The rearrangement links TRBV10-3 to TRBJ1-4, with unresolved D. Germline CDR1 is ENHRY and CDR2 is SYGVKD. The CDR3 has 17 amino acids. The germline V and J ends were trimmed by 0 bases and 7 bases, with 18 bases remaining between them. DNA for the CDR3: TGTGCCATCAGTGAGTCTAGGGATATGCGCGTTAGTGAAAAACTGTTTTTT. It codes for CAISESRDMRVSEKLFF.

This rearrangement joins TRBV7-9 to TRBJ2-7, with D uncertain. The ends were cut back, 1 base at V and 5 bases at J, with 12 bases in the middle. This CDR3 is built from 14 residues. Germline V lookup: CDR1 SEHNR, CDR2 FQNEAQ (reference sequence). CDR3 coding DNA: TGTGCCAGCAGCTTAGTCCCCGGCCGCGACGAGCAGTACTTC. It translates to CASSLVPGRDEQYF.

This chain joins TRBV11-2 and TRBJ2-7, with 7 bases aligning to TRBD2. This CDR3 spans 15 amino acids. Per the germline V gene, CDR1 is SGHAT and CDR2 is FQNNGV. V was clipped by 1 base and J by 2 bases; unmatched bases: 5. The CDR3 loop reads CASSLVVAGAYEQYF. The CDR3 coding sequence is TGTGCCAGCAGCTTAGTGGTAGCGGGCGCCTACGAGCAGTACTTC. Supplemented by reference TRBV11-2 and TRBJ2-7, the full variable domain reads EAGVAQSPRYKIIEKRQSVAFWCNPISGHATLYWYQQILGQGPKLLIQFQNNGVVDDSQLPKDRFSAERLKGVDSTLKIQPAKLEDSAVYLCASSLVVAGAYEQYFGPGTRLTVT.

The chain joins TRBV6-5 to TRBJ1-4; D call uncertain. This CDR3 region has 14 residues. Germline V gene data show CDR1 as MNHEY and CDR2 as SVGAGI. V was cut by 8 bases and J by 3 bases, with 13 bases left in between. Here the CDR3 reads CASGGPSPNEKLFF. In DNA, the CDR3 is TGTGCCAGCGGAGGCCCGAGCCCTAATGAAAAACTGTTTTTT.

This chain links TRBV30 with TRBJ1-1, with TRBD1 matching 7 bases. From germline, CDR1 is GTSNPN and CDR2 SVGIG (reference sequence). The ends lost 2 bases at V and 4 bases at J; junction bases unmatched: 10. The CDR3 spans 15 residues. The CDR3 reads CAWSSDRTGRTEAFF. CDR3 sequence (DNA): TGTGCCTGGAGTTCGGATAGGACAGGTCGCACTGAAGCTTTCTTT. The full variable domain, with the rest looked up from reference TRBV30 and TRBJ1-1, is SQTIHQWPATLVQPVGSPLSLECTVEGTSNPNLYWYRQAAGRGLQLLFYSVGIGQISSEVPQNLSASRPQDRQFILSSKKLLLSDSGFYLCAWSSDRTGRTEAFFGQGTRLTVV.

The CDR3: CPGSAHRTGCNQPQHF. As DNA, the CDR3 is TGTCCTGGGAGCGCCCATCGGACAGGGTGCAATCAGCCCCAGCATTTT. The chain joins TRBV22-1 to TRBJ1-5; the listed D gene, TRBD1, was not tested against the DNA. TRBV22-1 is designated a pseudogene. CDR3 length equals 16 residues.

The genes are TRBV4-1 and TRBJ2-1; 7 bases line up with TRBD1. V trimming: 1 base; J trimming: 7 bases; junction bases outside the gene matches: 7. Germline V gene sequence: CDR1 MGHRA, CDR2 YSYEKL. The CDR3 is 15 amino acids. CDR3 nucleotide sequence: TGCGCCAGCAGCCAAGGAAAAAAGGGGGCGAATGAGCAGTTCTTC. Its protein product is CASSQGKKGANEQFF.

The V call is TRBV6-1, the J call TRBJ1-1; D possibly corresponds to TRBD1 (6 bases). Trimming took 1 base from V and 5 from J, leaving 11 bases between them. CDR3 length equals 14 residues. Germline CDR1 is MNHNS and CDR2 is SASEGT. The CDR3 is CASSEGGLWTEAFF. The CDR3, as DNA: TGTGCCAGCAGTGAAGGGGGGCTGTGGACTGAAGCTTTCTTT.

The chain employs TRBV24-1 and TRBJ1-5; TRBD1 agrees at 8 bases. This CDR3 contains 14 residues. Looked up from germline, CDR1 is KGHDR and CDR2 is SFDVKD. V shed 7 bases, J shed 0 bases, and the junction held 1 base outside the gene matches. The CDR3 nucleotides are TGTGCCACCAGAGGACAGGGTAGCAATCAGCCCCAGCATTTT. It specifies CATRGQGSNQPQHF.

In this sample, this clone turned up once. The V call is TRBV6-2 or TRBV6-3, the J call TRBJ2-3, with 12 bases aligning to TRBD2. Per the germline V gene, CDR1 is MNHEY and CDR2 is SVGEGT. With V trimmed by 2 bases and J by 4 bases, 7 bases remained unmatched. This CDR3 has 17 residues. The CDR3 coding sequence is TGTGCCAGCAGTTACATGTCCGCTAGCGGGAGGGCAGATACGCAGTATTTT. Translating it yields CASSYMSASGRADTQYF.

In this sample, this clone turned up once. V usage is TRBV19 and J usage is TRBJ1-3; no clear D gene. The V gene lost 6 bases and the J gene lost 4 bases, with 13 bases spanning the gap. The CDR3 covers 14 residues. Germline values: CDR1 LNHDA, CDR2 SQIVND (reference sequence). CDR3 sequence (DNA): TGTGCCAGTAGGATGGGAGGGCCCGGAAACACCATATATTTT. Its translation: CASRMGGPGNTIYF.

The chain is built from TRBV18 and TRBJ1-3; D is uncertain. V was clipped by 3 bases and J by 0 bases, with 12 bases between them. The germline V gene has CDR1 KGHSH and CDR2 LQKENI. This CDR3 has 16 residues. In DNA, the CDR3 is TGTGCCAGCTCACCGTCCGTGGTTCCCTCTGGAAACACCATATATTTT. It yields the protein CASSPSVVPSGNTIYF.

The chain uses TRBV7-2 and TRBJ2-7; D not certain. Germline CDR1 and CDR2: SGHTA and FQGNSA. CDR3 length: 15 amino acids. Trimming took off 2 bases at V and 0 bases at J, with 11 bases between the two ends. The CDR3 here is CASSLNGHSSYEQYF. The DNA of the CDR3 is TGTGCCAGCAGCTTAAACGGCCATAGCTCCTACGAGCAGTACTTC.

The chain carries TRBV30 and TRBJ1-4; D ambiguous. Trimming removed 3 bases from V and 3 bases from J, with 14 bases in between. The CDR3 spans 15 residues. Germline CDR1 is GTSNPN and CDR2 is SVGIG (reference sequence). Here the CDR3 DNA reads TGTGCCTGGAGGGTCGGGAGGATCGCTAATGAAAAACTGTTTTTT. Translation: CAWRVGRIANEKLFF. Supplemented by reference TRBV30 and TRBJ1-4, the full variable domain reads SQTIHQWPATLVQPVGSPLSLECTVEGTSNPNLYWYRQAAGRGLQLLFYSVGIGQISSEVPQNLSASRPQDRQFILSSKKLLLSDSGFYLCAWRVGRIANEKLFFGSGTQLSVL.

The chain's CDR3 is CASSLNPQGTAGANQPQHF. The CDR3 DNA reads TGTGCCAGCAGTTTAAATCCTCAGGGGACAGCCGGGGCCAATCAGCCCCAGCATTTT. The chain links TRBV27 to TRBJ1-5; 7 positions agree with TRBD1. There are 19 residues in the CDR3. With V trimmed by 2 bases and J by 3 bases, 16 bases remained unmatched. Germline V CDR1 and CDR2: MNHEY, SMNVEV (reference sequence).

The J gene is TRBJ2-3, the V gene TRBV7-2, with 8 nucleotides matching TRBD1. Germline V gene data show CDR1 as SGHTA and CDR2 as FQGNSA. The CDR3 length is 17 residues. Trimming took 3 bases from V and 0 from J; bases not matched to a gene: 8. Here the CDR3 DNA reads TGTGCCAGCAGCTTTGGCCGGACAGGGCGTAGCACAGATACGCAGTATTTT. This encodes CASSFGRTGRSTDTQYF.

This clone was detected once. The CDR3 DNA reads as TGTGCCAGCAGTCTGACAGGGGTCTCCTACGAGCAGTACTTC. Encoded protein: CASSLTGVSYEQYF. The rearrangement uses TRBV28 and TRBJ2-7, with TRBD1 identical over 8 bases. Trimming removed 5 bases from V and 0 bases from J; junction bases left unmatched: 3. The CDR3 is made up of 14 amino acids. CDR1 and CDR2 from the germline V gene are MDHEN and SYDVKM.

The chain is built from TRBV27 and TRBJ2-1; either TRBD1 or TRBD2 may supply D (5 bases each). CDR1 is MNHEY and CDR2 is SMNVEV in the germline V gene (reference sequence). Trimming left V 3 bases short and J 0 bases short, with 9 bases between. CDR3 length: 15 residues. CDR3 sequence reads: CASSFRDPSYNEQFF. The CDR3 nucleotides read TGTGCCAGCAGTTTCCGGGACCCCTCCTACAATGAGCAGTTCTTC.

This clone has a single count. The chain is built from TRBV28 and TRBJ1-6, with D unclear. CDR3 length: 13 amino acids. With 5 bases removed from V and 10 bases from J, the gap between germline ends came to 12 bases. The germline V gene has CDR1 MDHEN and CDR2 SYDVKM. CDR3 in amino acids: CASSPPLTSPLHF. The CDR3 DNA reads TGTGCCAGCAGTCCCCCCCTTACCTCACCCCTCCACTTT.